Included here is one T cell receptor beta chain sequence, with context. It lacks a known antigen. Base qualities are not recorded, but no much larger clone differs from it by a single base. These data are taken from a study of chronic HIV infection and antiretroviral therapy (dated by TCRdb to between 2014 and 2017). Library method: 5' RACE. Sequencer: Illumina MiSeq. Starting from the raw public reads, TCRdb applied fastp trimming at Q25, assembled clones with MiXCR and retained in-frame beta chains. Rows with a matching CDR3 protein are joined into one entry that keeps the most common DNA and genes. The sample contains about 38,000 distinct CDR3 sequences, roughly 8.8% of them found a single time. The ten biggest clones cover 2.9% of the sample. Its CDR3 holds 13 amino acids, cysteine through phenylalanine. Just the 39-base CDR3 DNA is kept, in frame starting at base 1. A distance of 6 bases separates the germline ends of V and J, which lose 2 bases and 5 bases respectively.

This receptor was obtained from an adult who had HIV and had not received antiretroviral therapy, or was an uninfected healthy control (not recorded which). The sample consisted of peripheral blood. The chain is made from TRBV12-3 or TRBV12-4 and TRBJ2-2, with an unclear D gene assignment. The CDR3 corresponds to CASSLLQTGELFF. In nucleotides, the sequence is TGTGCCAGCAGTTTATTACAGACCGGGGAGCTGTTTTTT.